Listed below are T cell receptor beta chains from one sample, sequenced in a study of cytomegalovirus exposure and HLA in healthy donors. Generated by immunoSEQ multiplex PCR, the TCRdb table keeps only in-frame clones and is missing some. This table has fewer than 250,000 clones, 86% appearing once. The source material was PBMCs. All receptors come from a woman younger than 35 in good health and CMV-seronegative. CDR3s include the opening cysteine and the closing phenylalanine or tryptophan. A D gene is named only where the DNA matches it firmly. Clone size is stated in some rows and not others, as once, few, many or a class when expanded.

>TRBJ2-7|TRBV27|NA|NA
CASRRALGNSYEQYF
TGTGCCAGCAGGAGGGCTCTTGGTAACTCCTACGAGCAGTACTTC
>TRBJ1-1|TRBV11-2|NA|NA
CASSPRGDEAFF
TGTGCCAGCAGCCCCCGGGGGGATGAAGCTTTCTTT
>TRBJ2-7|TRBV12-5|NA|few
CASGPPGSYEQYF
TGTGCTAGTGGTCCCCCGGGATCCTACGAGCAGTACTTC
>TRBJ2-7|TRBV19|NA|NA
CASSIDRGTSEQYF
TGTGCCAGTAGTATCGACCGGGGAACGAGCGAGCAGTACTTC
>TRBJ2-2|TRBV18|NA|NA
CASSPDGAGGTGELFF
TGTGCCAGCTCACCAGATGGTGCAGGCGGGACCGGGGAGCTGTTTTTT
>TRBJ2-7|TRBV7-9|NA|NA
CASSLDQALPGLSYEQYF
TGTGCCAGCAGCTTAGACCAAGCACTACCGGGTCTTTCCTACGAGCAGTACTTC
>TRBJ2-7|TRBV29-1|TRBD2|NA
CSVTGTGGYEQYF
TGCAGCGTCACCGGGACGGGGGGCTACGAGCAGTACTTC
>TRBJ2-3|TRBV11-3|TRBD2|NA
CASSARTSGSTDTQYF
TGTGCCAGCAGCGCAAGAACTAGCGGGAGCACAGATACGCAGTATTTT
>TRBJ2-2|TRBV18|TRBD2|NA
CASSPSGGTGELFF
TGTGCCAGCTCACCATCGGGGGGGACCGGGGAGCTGTTTTTT
>TRBJ2-2|TRBV6-5|NA|NA
CASSPPSLAGELFF
TGTGCCAGCAGTCCCCCTAGTTTGGCCGGGGAGCTGTTTTTT
>TRBJ2-7|TRBV6-6|NA|NA
CASSHLRTEYEQYF
TGTGCCAGCAGTCACCTAAGGACAGAGTACGAGCAGTACTTC
>TRBJ1-1|TRBV30|TRBD1|once
CASTTGITEAFF
TGTGCCTCTACGACAGGGATAACTGAAGCTTTCTTT
>TRBJ1-5|TRBV7-8|NA|NA
CASSPGRGVINQPQHF
TGTGCCAGCAGCCCGGGGAGGGGGGTAATAAATCAGCCCCAGCATTTT
>TRBJ1-1|TRBV30|TRBD1|NA
CAWSRDRGREAFF
TGTGCCTGGAGTAGGGACAGGGGGCGTGAAGCTTTCTTT
>TRBJ2-7|TRBV9|TRBD1|NA
CASSPQTDRASAEQYF
TGTGCCAGCAGCCCCCAAACCGACAGGGCATCGGCCGAGCAGTACTTC
>TRBJ1-2|TRBV5-1|TRBD1|NA
CASSLWQGEDYGYTF
TGCGCCAGCAGCTTGTGGCAGGGGGAGGACTATGGCTACACCTTC
>TRBJ1-1|TRBV7-5|NA|NA
CVRSFITETGVSLKETFF
TGTGTCAGAAGCTTTATCACCGAAACAGGGGTATCCCTAAAGGAGACTTTCTTT
>TRBJ1-2|TRBV25-1|NA|NA
CASSEWGEGYGYTF
TGTGCCAGCAGTGAATGGGGGGAGGGCTATGGCTACACCTTC
>TRBJ2-1|TRBV15|TRBD2|NA
CATSRGGGRGNNEQFF
TGTGCCACCAGCAGAGGTGGCGGGAGAGGTAACAATGAGCAGTTCTTC
>TRBJ1-1|TRBV2|TRBD1|NA
CASSRTGGDTEAFF
TGTGCCAGCAGCCGGACAGGGGGGGACACTGAAGCTTTCTTT
>TRBJ1-2|TRBV7-6|TRBD1|few
CASSLGQGFYGYTF
TGTGCCAGCAGCTTAGGACAGGGATTCTATGGCTACACCTTC
>TRBJ1-1|TRBV10-3|NA|NA
CAISDPGLMNTEAFF
TGTGCCATCAGTGACCCCGGACTGATGAACACTGAAGCTTTCTTT
>TRBJ1-1|TRBV15|NA|NA
CATSRASFGNTEAFF
TGTGCCACCAGCAGAGCGAGTTTCGGGAACACTGAAGCTTTCTTT
>TRBJ1-1|TRBV28|NA|few
CASSLTYRNTEAFF
TGTGCCAGCAGTTTAACGTACAGGAACACTGAAGCTTTCTTT
>TRBJ1-1|TRBV27|TRBD1|NA
CASRTGAFEAFF
TGTGCCAGCAGGACAGGGGCTTTTGAAGCTTTCTTT
>TRBJ2-1|TRBV7-9|TRBD2|NA
CASGRWREGLRIHEQFF
TGTGCCAGCGGCCGTTGGCGGGAGGGCCTTCGTATCCATGAGCAGTTCTTC
>TRBJ2-7|TRBV14|NA|NA
CASSQPRTGISSYEQYF
TGTGCCAGCAGCCAACCCAGGACGGGGATCAGCTCCTACGAGCAGTACTTC
>TRBJ2-1|TRBV7-8|NA|NA
CASSLSGSYNEQFF
TGTGCCAGCAGCTTGAGCGGCTCCTACAATGAGCAGTTCTTC
>TRBJ1-2|TRBV30|TRBD1|NA
CAWGTGGAQYGYTF
TGTGCCTGGGGGACAGGGGGCGCTCAGTATGGCTACACCTTC
>TRBJ1-1|TRBV28|NA|many
CASSLSAEAFF
TGTGCCAGCAGTTTATCGGCTGAAGCTTTCTTT
>TRBJ1-1|TRBV2|TRBD1|NA
CASIKTQQTGGAAAFF
TGTGCCAGCATCAAAACCCAGCAAACAGGGGGCGCGGCGGCTTTCTTT
>TRBJ2-1|TRBV2|TRBD2|NA
CATREGLAASSYNEQFF
TGTGCCACCCGGGAGGGGCTAGCGGCAAGCTCCTACAATGAGCAGTTCTTC
>TRBJ2-1|TRBV6-5|NA|NA
CASSYTTGKMNNEQFF
TGTGCCAGCAGTTACACCACAGGGAAAATGAACAATGAGCAGTTCTTC
>TRBJ2-3|TRBV11-3|TRBD1|NA
CASSLATGGTQYF
TGTGCCAGCAGCTTAGCCACAGGGGGTACGCAGTATTTT
>TRBJ1-1|TRBV5-1|NA|NA
CASSPSGTPLEAFF
TGCGCCAGCAGCCCATCCGGGACACCCCTAGAAGCTTTCTTT
>TRBJ1-5|TRBV10-3|NA|NA
CAISGTGQRNQPQHF
TGTGCCATCAGTGGTACAGGGCAGAGAAATCAGCCCCAGCATTTT
>TRBJ2-1|TRBV4-1|TRBD2|NA
CASSQGLAGGFSYNEQFF
TGCGCCAGCAGCCAGGGACTAGCGGGGGGGTTCTCCTACAATGAGCAGTTCTTC
>TRBJ2-7|TRBV6-5|NA|many
CASSYSARGSYEQYF
TGTGCCAGCAGTTACTCAGCCAGGGGCTCCTACGAGCAGTACTTC
>TRBJ1-1|TRBV15|NA|NA
CATSRDGVRGTEAFF
TGTGCCACCAGCAGAGATGGTGTCAGGGGCACTGAAGCTTTCTTT
>TRBJ1-2|TRBV18|NA|NA
CASSPSAAIDYGYTF
TGTGCCAGCTCACCGTCCGCGGCGATTGACTATGGCTACACCTTC
>TRBJ1-2|TRBV5-4|NA|NA
CASSRMGLYGYTF
TGTGCCAGCAGCCGCATGGGACTCTATGGCTACACCTTC
>TRBJ2-5|TRBV25-1|TRBD2|NA
CASSDPSLAGGPETQYF
TGTGCCAGCAGTGATCCCTCACTAGCGGGGGGGCCAGAGACCCAGTACTTC
>TRBJ1-3|TRBV30|NA|NA
CAWSPWGGGGGNTIYF
TGTGCCTGGAGCCCTTGGGGGGGAGGCGGCGGAAACACCATATATTTT
>TRBJ1-2|TRBV6-4|TRBD1|NA
CASSAGRGNGYTF
TGTGCCAGCAGTGCAGGCAGGGGGAATGGCTACACCTTC
>TRBJ2-7|TRBV9|TRBD1|NA
CASSVGLGQGPYEQYF
TGTGCCAGCAGCGTAGGTTTGGGACAGGGGCCCTACGAGCAGTACTTC
>TRBJ2-1|TRBV4-2|NA|NA
CASSLASSYNEQFF
TGTGCCAGCAGCCTAGCGTCCTCCTACAATGAGCAGTTCTTC
>TRBJ1-2|TRBV20-1|TRBD1|NA
CSAQDRVQVTF
TGCAGTGCACAAGACAGGGTCCAAGTCACCTTC
>TRBJ1-5|TRBV6-1|NA|NA
CASFHSGVGQPQHF
TGTGCCAGCTTTCATTCGGGAGTCGGACAGCCCCAGCATTTT
>TRBJ2-6|TRBV5-1|TRBD1|once
CASTPQGALLSGANVLTF
TGCGCCAGCACCCCACAGGGGGCCTTGCTCTCTGGGGCCAACGTCCTGACTTTC
>TRBJ2-7|TRBV19|NA|NA
CASSIPRSGFAYEQYF
TGTGCCAGTAGTATCCCACGGTCGGGGTTTGCCTACGAGCAGTACTTC
>TRBJ2-3|TRBV7-9|TRBD2|once
CASSPHSSGSADTQYF
TGTGCCAGCAGCCCCCACTCTAGCGGGAGCGCAGATACGCAGTATTTT
>TRBJ2-1|TRBV5-1|NA|NA
CASSPVQGGNEQFF
TGCGCCAGCAGCCCTGTACAGGGTGGCAATGAGCAGTTCTTC
>TRBJ1-1|TRBV30|NA|NA
CAWSSQGYTEAFF
TGTGCCTGGAGTTCCCAGGGTTACACTGAAGCTTTCTTT
>TRBJ2-7|TRBV6-5|TRBD1|NA
CASSFTLGQAYEQYF
TGTGCCAGCAGTTTCACCTTGGGACAGGCCTACGAGCAGTACTTC
>TRBJ2-7|TRBV9|NA|many
CASSPNSREQYF
TGTGCCAGCAGCCCGAACTCTCGCGAGCAGTACTTC
>TRBJ2-1|TRBV6-6|TRBD2|NA
CASSTPGLAVYNEQFF
TGTGCCAGCAGCACCCCGGGACTAGCGGTTTACAATGAGCAGTTCTTC
>TRBJ1-1|TRBV15|NA|NA
CATSGTRNTEAFF
TGTGCCACCAGCGGTACTAGGAACACTGAAGCTTTCTTT
>TRBJ2-7|TRBV6-1|TRBD2|NA
CASREGNAYEQYF
TGTGCCAGCCGGGAGGGGAATGCCTACGAGCAGTACTTC